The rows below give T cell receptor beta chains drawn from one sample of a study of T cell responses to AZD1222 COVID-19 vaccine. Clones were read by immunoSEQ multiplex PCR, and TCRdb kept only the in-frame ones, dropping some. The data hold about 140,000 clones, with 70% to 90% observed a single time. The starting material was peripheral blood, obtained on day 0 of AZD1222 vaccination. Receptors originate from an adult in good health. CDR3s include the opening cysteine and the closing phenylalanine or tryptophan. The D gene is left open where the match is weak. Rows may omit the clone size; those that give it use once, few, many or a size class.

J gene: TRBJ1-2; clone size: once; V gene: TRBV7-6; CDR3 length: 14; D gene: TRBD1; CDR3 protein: CASSSRTGSLSYTF; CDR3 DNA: TGTGCCAGCAGCTCCCGGACAGGGTCACTTAGCTACACCTTC
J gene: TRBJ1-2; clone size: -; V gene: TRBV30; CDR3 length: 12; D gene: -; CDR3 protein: CAWSVQGNGYTF; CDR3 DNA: TGTGCCTGGAGTGTGCAGGGTAATGGCTACACCTTC
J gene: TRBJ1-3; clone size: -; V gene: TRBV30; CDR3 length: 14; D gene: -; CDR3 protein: CAWSVGGTGNTIYF; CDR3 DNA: TGTGCCTGGAGTGTTGGAGGAACTGGAAACACCATATATTTT
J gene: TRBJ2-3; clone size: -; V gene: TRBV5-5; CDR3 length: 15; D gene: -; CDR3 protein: CASSLWAPETDTQYF; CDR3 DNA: TGTGCCAGTTCCCTGTGGGCCCCCGAGACAGATACGCAGTATTTT
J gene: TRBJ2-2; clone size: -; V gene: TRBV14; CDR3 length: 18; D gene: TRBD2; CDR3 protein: CASSQEYRLAGATGELFF; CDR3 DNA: TGTGCCAGCAGCCAAGAGTATCGGCTAGCGGGAGCTACCGGGGAGCTGTTTTTT
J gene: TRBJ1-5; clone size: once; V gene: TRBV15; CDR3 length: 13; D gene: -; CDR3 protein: CATQEGLNQPQHF; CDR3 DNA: TGTGCCACCCAGGAGGGCTTAAATCAGCCCCAGCATTTT
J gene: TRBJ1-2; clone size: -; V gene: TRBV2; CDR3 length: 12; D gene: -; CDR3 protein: CASSPSRYGYTF; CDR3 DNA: TGTGCCAGCAGCCCCTCCCGTTATGGCTACACCTTC
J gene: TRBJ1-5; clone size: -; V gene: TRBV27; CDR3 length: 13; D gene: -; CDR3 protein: CASSLSILQPQHF; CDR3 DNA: TGTGCCAGCAGTTTATCGATCTTACAGCCCCAGCATTTT
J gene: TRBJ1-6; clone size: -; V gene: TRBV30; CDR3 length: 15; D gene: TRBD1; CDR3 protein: CAWSAETGTNSPLHF; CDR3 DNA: TGTGCCTGGAGTGCAGAGACAGGGACCAATTCACCCCTCCACTTT
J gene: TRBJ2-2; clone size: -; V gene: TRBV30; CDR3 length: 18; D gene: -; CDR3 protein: CAWSVLDRRPTNTGELFF; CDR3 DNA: TGTGCCTGGAGTGTACTTGACAGGCGCCCTACGAACACCGGGGAGCTGTTTTTT
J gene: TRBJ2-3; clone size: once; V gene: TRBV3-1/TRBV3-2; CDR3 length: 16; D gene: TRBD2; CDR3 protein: CASSQTGLAGPDTQYF; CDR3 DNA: TGTGCCAGCAGCCAAACGGGACTAGCGGGACCAGATACGCAGTATTTT
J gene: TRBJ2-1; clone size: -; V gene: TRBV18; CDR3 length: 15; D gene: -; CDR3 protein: CASSPGRGNYNEQFF; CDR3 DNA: TGTGCCAGCTCACCAGGGCGGGGAAACTACAATGAGCAGTTCTTC
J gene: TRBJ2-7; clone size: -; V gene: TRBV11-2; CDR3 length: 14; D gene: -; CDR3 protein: CASSLVGAHGEQYF; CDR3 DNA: TGTGCCAGCAGCTTAGTAGGGGCCCACGGCGAGCAGTACTTC
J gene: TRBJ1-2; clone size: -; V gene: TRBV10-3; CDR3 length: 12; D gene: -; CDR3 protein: CAIRHMGNGYTF; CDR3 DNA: TGTGCCATCAGGCACATGGGGAACGGCTACACCTTC
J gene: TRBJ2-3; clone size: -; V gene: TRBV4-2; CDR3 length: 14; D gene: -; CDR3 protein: CASSQDGGTDTQYF; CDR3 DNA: TGTGCCAGCAGCCAAGATGGCGGCACAGATACGCAGTATTTT
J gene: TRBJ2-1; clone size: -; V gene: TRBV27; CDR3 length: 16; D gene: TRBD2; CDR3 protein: CASSFFGLAANNEQFF; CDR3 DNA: TGTGCCAGCAGTTTCTTCGGACTAGCGGCCAACAATGAGCAGTTCTTC
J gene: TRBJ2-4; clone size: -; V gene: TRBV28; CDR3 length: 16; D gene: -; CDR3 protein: CASSFSGAYLENIQYF; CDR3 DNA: TGTGCCAGCAGTTTTTCTGGGGCCTATCTTGAAAACATTCAGTACTTC
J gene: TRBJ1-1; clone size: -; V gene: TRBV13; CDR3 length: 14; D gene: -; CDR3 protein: CASSLVHPNTEAFF; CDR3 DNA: TGTGCCAGCAGCTTAGTTCACCCAAACACTGAAGCTTTCTTT
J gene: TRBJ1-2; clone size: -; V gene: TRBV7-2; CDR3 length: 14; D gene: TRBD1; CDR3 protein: CASSPRQGASGYTF; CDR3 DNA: TGTGCCAGCAGCCCCAGACAGGGGGCATCTGGCTACACCTTC
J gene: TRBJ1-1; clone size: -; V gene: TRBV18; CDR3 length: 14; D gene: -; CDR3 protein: CASSPQHRNTEAFF; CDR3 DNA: TGTGCCAGCTCACCCCAACACAGGAACACTGAAGCTTTCTTT
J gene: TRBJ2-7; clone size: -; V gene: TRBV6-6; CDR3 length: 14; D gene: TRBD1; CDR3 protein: CASSGDRAAYEQYF; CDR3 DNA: TGTGCCAGCAGTGGGGACAGGGCGGCCTACGAGCAGTACTTC
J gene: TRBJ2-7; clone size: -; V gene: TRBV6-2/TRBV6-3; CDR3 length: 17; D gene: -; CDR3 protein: CASSRQRSSGVPGEQYF; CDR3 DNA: TGTGCCAGCAGCCGCCAGAGGAGTAGCGGAGTCCCCGGCGAGCAGTACTTC
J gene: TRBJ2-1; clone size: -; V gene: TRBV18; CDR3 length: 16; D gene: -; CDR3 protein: CASSLTTIRTYNEQFF; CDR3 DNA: TGTGCCAGCTCACTTACGACAATCCGGACCTACAATGAGCAGTTCTTC
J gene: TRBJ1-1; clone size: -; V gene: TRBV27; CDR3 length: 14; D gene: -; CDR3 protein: CASSFSTQNTEAFF; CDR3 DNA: TGTGCCAGCAGTTTCTCCACACAGAACACTGAAGCTTTCTTT
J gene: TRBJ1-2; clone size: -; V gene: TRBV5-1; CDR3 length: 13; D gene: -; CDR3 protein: CASSETSHYGYTF; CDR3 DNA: TGCGCCAGCAGCGAGACATCCCACTATGGCTACACCTTC
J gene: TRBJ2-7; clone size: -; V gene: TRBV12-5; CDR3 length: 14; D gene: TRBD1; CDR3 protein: CASGHEQGPYEQYF; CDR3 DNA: TGTGCTAGTGGTCACGAACAGGGGCCCTACGAGCAGTACTTC
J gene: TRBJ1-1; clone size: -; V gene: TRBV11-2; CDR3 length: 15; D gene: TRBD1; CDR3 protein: CASSPDRGRFTEAFF; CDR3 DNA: TGTGCCAGCAGCCCCGACAGGGGAAGATTCACTGAAGCTTTCTTT
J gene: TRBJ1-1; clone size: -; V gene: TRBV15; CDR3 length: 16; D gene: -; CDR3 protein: CATSRDYRTVNTEAFF; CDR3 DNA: TGTGCCACCAGCAGAGATTACCGGACAGTGAACACTGAAGCTTTCTTT
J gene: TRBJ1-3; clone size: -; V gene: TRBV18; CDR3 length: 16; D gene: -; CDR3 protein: CASSPPNGDSGNTIYF; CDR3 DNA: TGTGCCAGCTCACCACCTAACGGAGACTCTGGAAACACCATATATTTT
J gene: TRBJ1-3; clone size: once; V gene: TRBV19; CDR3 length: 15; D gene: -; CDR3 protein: CASSTQAARGNTIYF; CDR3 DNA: TGTGCCAGTAGTACCCAGGCAGCGCGTGGAAACACCATATATTTT